Presented here are 6 T cell receptor beta chains from one specimen sequenced in a study of Graves' ophthalmopathy and Graves' hyperthyroidism. CDR3 regions of TCR beta were amplified from RNA transcripts. HTBI primers were employed in first-round RT-PCR, then a second-round multiplex PCR followed. Each CDR3 protein is one row after TCRdb ran MiXCR on the multiplex PCR reads. This repertoire shows around 1,200,000 distinct CDR3 sequences, around a third found once; its top ten account for more than 9.5%. Source material: peripheral blood or thyroid tissue (not recorded which). The source is an adult man with Graves' hyperthyroidism.

This clonotype was seen ten or more times. The chain employs TRBV20-1 and TRBJ1-1, with D maybe TRBD1 (6 bases). The CDR3 spans 14 residues. Trimming stripped 0 bases from V and 0 bases from J, with 8 bases between. The germline V gene encodes CDR1 DFQATT and CDR2 SNEGSKA (reference sequence). This chain's CDR3 is CSARDAGVNTEAFF. The CDR3 DNA follows: TGCAGTGCTAGAGATGCAGGGGTGAACACTGAAGCTTTCTTT.

V is TRBV28 and J is TRBJ2-2, with 13 bases lining up with TRBD2. The CDR3 spans 16 residues. Germline assignment: CDR1 MDHEN and CDR2 SYDVKM. With 5 bases clipped from V and 7 bases from J, the junction kept 7 bases outside the gene matches. CDR3 region: CASSRRLAGGLGELFF. The CDR3 DNA sequence: TGTGCCAGCAGTCGACGACTAGCGGGAGGCCTCGGGGAGCTGTTTTTT.

This clonotype occurred many times. The V and J genes are TRBV6-5 and TRBJ2-2; 9 nucleotides align to TRBD1. V lost 5 bases, J lost 5 bases, and 6 bases stayed unmatched. The V gene's germline CDR1 is MNHEY and CDR2 SVGAGI. This CDR3 region has 15 residues. CDR3 sequence (DNA): TGTGCCAGCAGTCCAGGACAGGGGTCGACCGGGGAGCTGTTTTTT. Its protein is CASSPGQGSTGELFF.

This clonotype was detected a few times. This rearrangement joins TRBV20-1 to TRBJ2-2; D remains unclear. Germline V gene sequence: CDR1 DFQATT, CDR2 SNEGSKA (reference sequence). The CDR3 consists of 17 residues. The V end was cut by 2 bases, the J end by 1 base, with 17 bases between. CDR3 in DNA: TGCAGTGCTAGACACCCCCTGGAGTTGGGGAACACCGGGGAGCTGTTTTTT. It is translated as CSARHPLELGNTGELFF.

This clonotype was detected only a few times. The chain is built from TRBV15 and TRBJ1-5; unclear D gene. With 10 bases removed from V and 3 bases from J, the gap between germline ends came to 10 bases. In germline, CDR1 is LNHNV, CDR2 YYDKDF (reference sequence). The CDR3 extends over 12 amino acids. This chain's CDR3 is CASKGPNQPQHF. The CDR3 bases are TGTGCCAGCAAAGGACCCAATCAGCCCCAGCATTTT. Full variable domain (missing parts from reference TRBV15 and TRBJ1-5): DAMVIQNPRYQVTQFGKPVTLSCSQTLNHNVMYWYQQKSSQAPKLLFHYYDKDFNNEADTPDNFQSRRPNTSFCFLDIRSPGLGDTAMYLCASKGPNQPQHFGDGTRLSIL.

CDR3 DNA sequence: TGCAGTGCTAGAAAGACAGGGAACACCGGGGAGAGCTACACCTTC. This translates into CSARKTGNTGESYTF. The rearrangement uses TRBV20-1 and TRBJ1-2, with 7 bases aligning to TRBD1. Germline V gene data show CDR1 as DFQATT and CDR2 as SNEGSKA (reference sequence). This CDR3 spans 15 amino acids. V was clipped by 2 bases and J by 9 bases; unmatched bases: 15.